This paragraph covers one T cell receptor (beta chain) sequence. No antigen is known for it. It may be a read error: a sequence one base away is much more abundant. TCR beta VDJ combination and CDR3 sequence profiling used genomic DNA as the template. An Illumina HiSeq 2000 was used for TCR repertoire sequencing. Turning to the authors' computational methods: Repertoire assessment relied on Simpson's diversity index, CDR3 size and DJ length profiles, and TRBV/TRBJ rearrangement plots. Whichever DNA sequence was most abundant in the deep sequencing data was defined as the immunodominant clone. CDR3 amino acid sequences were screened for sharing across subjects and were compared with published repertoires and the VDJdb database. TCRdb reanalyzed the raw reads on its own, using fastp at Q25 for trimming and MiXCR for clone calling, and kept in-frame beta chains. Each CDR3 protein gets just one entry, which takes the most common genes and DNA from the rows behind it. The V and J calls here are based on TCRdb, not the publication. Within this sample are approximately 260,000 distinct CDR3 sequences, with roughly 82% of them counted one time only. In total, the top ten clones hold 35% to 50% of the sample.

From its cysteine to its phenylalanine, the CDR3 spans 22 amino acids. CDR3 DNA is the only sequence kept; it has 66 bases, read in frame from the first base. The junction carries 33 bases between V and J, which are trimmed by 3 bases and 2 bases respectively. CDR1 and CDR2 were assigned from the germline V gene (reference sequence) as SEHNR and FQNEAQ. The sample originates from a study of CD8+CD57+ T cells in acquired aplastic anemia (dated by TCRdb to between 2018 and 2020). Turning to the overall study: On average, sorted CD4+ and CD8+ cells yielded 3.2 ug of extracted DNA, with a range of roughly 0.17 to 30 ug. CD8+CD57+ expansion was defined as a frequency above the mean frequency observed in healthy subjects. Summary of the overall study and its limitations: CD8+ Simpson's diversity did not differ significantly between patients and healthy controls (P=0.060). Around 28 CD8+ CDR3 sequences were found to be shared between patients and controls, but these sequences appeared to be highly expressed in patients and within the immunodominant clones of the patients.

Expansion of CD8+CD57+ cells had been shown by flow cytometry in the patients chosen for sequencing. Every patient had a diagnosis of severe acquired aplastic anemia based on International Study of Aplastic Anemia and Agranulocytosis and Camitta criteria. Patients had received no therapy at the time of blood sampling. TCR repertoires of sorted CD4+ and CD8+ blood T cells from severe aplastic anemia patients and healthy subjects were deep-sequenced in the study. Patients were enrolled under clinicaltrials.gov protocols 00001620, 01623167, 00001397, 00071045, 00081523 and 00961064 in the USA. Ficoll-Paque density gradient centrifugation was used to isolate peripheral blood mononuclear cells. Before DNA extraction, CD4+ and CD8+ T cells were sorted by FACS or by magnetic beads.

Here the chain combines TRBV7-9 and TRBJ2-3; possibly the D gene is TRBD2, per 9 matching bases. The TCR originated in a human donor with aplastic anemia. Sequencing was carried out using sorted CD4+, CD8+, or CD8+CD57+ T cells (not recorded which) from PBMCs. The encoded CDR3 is CASSFHRSGGSDEDRDTDTQYF. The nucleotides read TGTGCCAGCAGCTTTCACAGAAGCGGGGGGAGCGATGAGGACAGGGACACAGATACGCAGTATTTT.